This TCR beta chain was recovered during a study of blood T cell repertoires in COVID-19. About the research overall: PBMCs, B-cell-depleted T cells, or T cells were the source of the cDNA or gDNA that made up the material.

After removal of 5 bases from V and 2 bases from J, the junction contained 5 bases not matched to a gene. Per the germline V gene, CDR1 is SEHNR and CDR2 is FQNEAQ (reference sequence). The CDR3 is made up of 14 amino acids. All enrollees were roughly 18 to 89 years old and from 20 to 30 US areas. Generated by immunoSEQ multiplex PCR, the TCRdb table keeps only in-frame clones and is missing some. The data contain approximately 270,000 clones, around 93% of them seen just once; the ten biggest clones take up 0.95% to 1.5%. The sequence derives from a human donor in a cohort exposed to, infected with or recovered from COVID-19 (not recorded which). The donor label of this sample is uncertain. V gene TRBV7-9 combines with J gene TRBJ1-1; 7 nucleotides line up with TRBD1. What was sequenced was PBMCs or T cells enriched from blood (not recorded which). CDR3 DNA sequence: TGTGCCAGCAGCCCGAGACAGGGTAACACTGAAGCTTTCTTT. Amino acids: CASSPRQGNTEAFF.